The clone carrying this T cell receptor beta chain showed up just once. The antigen remains unidentified. CD4+ and CD8+ cells were isolated by positive magnetic bead selection, with purity checked by flow cytometry. The data derive from a study of somatic mutations in cytotoxic T cells in rheumatoid arthritis. Study conclusions and caveats: Antigens bound by the expanded CD8+ clones were not identified. The authors did not adjust the slight TRBV07 underrepresentation in rheumatoid arthritis patients for multiple comparisons.

Profiling relied on immunoSEQ multiplex PCR, and the TCRdb table lists in-frame clones only, not all of them. The repertoire holds 17,000 or so clones, around three quarters seen once, with roughly 4.5% in the top ten. The length of the CDR3 is 16 residues. Germline V CDR1 and CDR2: SGHAT, FQNNGV. V lost 2 bases, J lost 6 bases, and 17 bases lay in between. This clonotype originated in an adult with rheumatoid arthritis. The sequencing sample was made of CD8+ T cells sorted from blood. The chain recombines TRBV11-2 with TRBJ2-1; D assignment may be TRBD1 or TRBD2 (6 bases each). This CDR3 is CASSLIHSGAGNEQFF. The CDR3 nucleotides read TGTGCCAGCAGCTTAATTCATTCGGGGGCTGGCAATGAGCAGTTCTTC. Full variable domain (remainder filled in from reference TRBV11-2 and TRBJ2-1): EAGVAQSPRYKIIEKRQSVAFWCNPISGHATLYWYQQILGQGPKLLIQFQNNGVVDDSQLPKDRFSAERLKGVDSTLKIQPAKLEDSAVYLCASSLIHSGAGNEQFFGPGTRLTVL.